Listed here are 29 T cell receptor beta chains from one sample, sequenced in a study of shared clonotypes between healthy human individuals. Profiling relied on immunoSEQ multiplex PCR, and the TCRdb table lists in-frame clones only, not all of them. The sample shows about 580,000 clones, roughly 98% of them seen only once. The naive CD8 fraction comprised CD45RO-negative cells positively selected for CCR7 and excluded terminally differentiated effector memory CD45RA+ cells. Sequences were obtained from naive CD8+ T cells sorted from blood. The receptors stem from a man aged 30 to 45 in good health.

The rearrangement joins TRBV7-9 to TRBJ2-7; D is possibly TRBD1 (7 bases). Germline V gene sequence: CDR1 SEHNR, CDR2 FQNEAQ (reference sequence). The ends were cut back, 6 bases at V and 7 bases at J, with 16 bases in the middle. The CDR3 totals 13 residues. Here the CDR3 DNA reads TGTGCCAGCAGGTCGGAGGGGGCCCGAGAGCAGTACTTC. Translation gives CASRSEGAREQYF.

The chain carries TRBV15 and TRBJ2-1; D is unclear. V lost 8 bases and J 7 bases, leaving 18 bases between the germline ends. CDR3 size: 14 residues. Germline CDR1 is LNHNV and CDR2 is YYDKDF (reference sequence). DNA for the CDR3: TGTGCCACCTCATCAACACAGATAATAAATGAGCAGTTCTTC. This gives the protein CATSSTQIINEQFF.

This chain connects TRBV5-6 to TRBJ2-7; TRBD2 is a possible D gene (5 bases). Trimming removed 0 bases at V and 4 bases at J, with 11 bases between. In germline, CDR1 is SGHDT, CDR2 YYEEEE. This CDR3 is 14 amino acids long. CDR3 coding DNA: TGTGCCAGCAGCTTGGGGGAGCCGAGGTACGAGCAGTACTTC. Translation: CASSLGEPRYEQYF.

This rearrangement joins TRBV25-1 to TRBJ2-1; TRBD1 or TRBD2 may be the D gene (6 bases each). Trimming left V 5 bases short and J 5 bases short, with 22 bases between. This CDR3 has 17 residues. In germline, CDR1 is MGHDK, CDR2 SYGVNS. The CDR3 reads CASSREGGRWDHNEQFF. CDR3 DNA: TGTGCCAGCAGTCGTGAGGGGGGCAGGTGGGACCACAATGAGCAGTTCTTC.

A single count supports this clone. The chain recombines TRBV28 with TRBJ2-1; TRBD1 matches at 12 bases. This CDR3 region has 16 residues. In germline, CDR1 is MDHEN, CDR2 SYDVKM. V lost 4 bases, J lost 8 bases, and 9 bases stayed unmatched. The CDR3 DNA reads as TGTGCCAGCAGTTATCGCCGGGACAGGGGGCTCTATGAGCAGTTCTTC. The encoded protein is CASSYRRDRGLYEQFF.

V gene TRBV5-5 combines with J gene TRBJ1-4; 7 bases match TRBD1. V lost 3 bases and J lost 7; bases outside the gene matches: 12. Germline loops: CDR1 SGHKS, CDR2 YYEKEE (reference sequence). The CDR3 has 16 residues. CDR3 sequence (DNA): TGTGCCAGCAGCTCCCCTTTGAGGGGGCGCGGTGAAAAACTGTTTTTT. It specifies CASSSPLRGRGEKLFF.

The chain combines TRBV4-1 with TRBJ2-1, with TRBD1 as a possible D gene (7 bases). The germline V gene has CDR1 MGHRA and CDR2 YSYEKL. Trimming removed 2 bases from V and 2 bases from J, with 25 bases in between. This CDR3 is 20 amino acids long. CDR3 in amino acids: CASSQTTGLGLSIPYNEQFF. The CDR3 region has the DNA TGCGCCAGCAGCCAAACGACAGGGTTGGGACTTTCCATCCCCTACAATGAGCAGTTCTTC.

The chain employs TRBV7-2 and TRBJ1-1, with 8 nucleotides matching TRBD1. The CDR3 is 14 amino acids. Germline CDR1 SGHTA, CDR2 FQGNSA. The ends lost 5 bases at V and 5 bases at J; junction bases unmatched: 7. The CDR3 DNA follows: TGTGCCAGCAGCGTCGGACAGGGACGAACTGAAGCTTTCTTT. This encodes CASSVGQGRTEAFF.

The CDR3 sequence: CASSWTSGSYNEQFF. The CDR3 nucleotides read TGTGCCAGCAGCTGGACTAGCGGGAGCTACAATGAGCAGTTCTTC. The gene calls are TRBV13 and TRBJ2-1, with 13 bases identical to TRBD2. V was clipped by 4 bases and J by 3 bases; unmatched bases: 0. The CDR3 loop spans 15 amino acids. Germline V CDR1 and CDR2: PRHDT, FYEKMQ (reference sequence).

V usage is TRBV29-1 and J usage is TRBJ2-7; weak D call: TRBD1 (6 bases). Trimming shortened V by 6 bases and J by 1 base, and 16 bases separated the two germline ends. The CDR3 length is 14 residues. From germline, CDR1 is SQVTM and CDR2 ANQGSEA. In nucleotides, the CDR3 is TGCAGCGTCGAAACGACAGGAATATCCTACGAGCAGTACTTC. Its translation: CSVETTGISYEQYF.

The chain has TRBV2 and TRBJ1-2; D call uncertain. Germline CDR1 is SNHLY and CDR2 is FYNNEI. Trimming took 3 bases from V and 2 from J, leaving 7 bases between them. The CDR3 is 13 residues long. CDR3 sequence reads: CASSEEENYGYTF. The CDR3 DNA sequence: TGTGCCAGCAGTGAGGAGGAAAACTATGGCTACACCTTC.

This clone was found once. The chain couples TRBV5-1 to TRBJ1-1; D is unresolved. CDR1 and CDR2 (germline): SGHRS, YFSETQ. V lost 4 bases to trimming and J lost 3 bases, with 13 bases between them. The CDR3 runs 14 residues. The DNA for the CDR3 is TGCGCCAGCAGCAGGAAGCCTGGTTACACTGAAGCTTTCTTT. It translates to CASSRKPGYTEAFF. Complete variable domain (other parts from reference TRBV5-1 and TRBJ1-1): KAGVTQTPRYLIKTRGQQVTLSCSPISGHRSVSWYQQTPGQGLQFLFEYFSETQRNKGNFPGRFSGRQFSNSRSEMNVSTLELGDSALYLCASSRKPGYTEAFFGQGTRLTVV.

The chain employs TRBV14 and TRBJ2-2; D remains ambiguous. V was pared by 4 bases and J by 3 bases, with 9 bases between. CDR3 length equals 14 residues. Germline lookup yields CDR1 SGHDN and CDR2 FVKESK. Written as DNA, the CDR3 is TGTGCCAGCAGCCCCGGTACTCACACCGGGGAGCTGTTTTTT. It is translated as CASSPGTHTGELFF.

The genes are TRBV5-6 and TRBJ2-7; D remains ambiguous. The CDR3 has 11 amino acids. Deletions cut 0 bases from V and 5 bases from J, with 3 bases between. The germline gives CDR1 SGHDT, CDR2 YYEEEE. Here the CDR3 reads CASSLANEQYF. The CDR3 DNA reads TGTGCCAGCAGCTTGGCCAACGAGCAGTACTTC.

The chain combines TRBV7-9 with TRBJ1-3; 7 bases line up with TRBD1. The ends lost 5 bases at V and 11 bases at J; junction bases unmatched: 12. CDR3 length: 14 amino acids. Germline loops: CDR1 SEHNR, CDR2 FQNEAQ (reference sequence). In nucleotides, the CDR3 is TGTGCCAGCAGCCCAGTTAACAGGGGTCCGGCCATATATTTT. This translates into CASSPVNRGPAIYF.

V and J are TRBV6-5 and TRBJ2-3; D is uncertain. This CDR3 has 13 amino acids. Germline V CDR1 and CDR2: MNHEY, SVGAGI. V was trimmed by 6 bases and J by 2 bases, leaving 9 bases between them. The DNA for the CDR3 is TGTGCCAGCAGCCTCACAGTCACAGATACGCAGTATTTT. It encodes CASSLTVTDTQYF.

This chain uses TRBV4-3 with TRBJ2-7, with 9 nucleotides matching TRBD1. With 0 bases clipped from V and 5 bases from J, the junction kept 11 bases outside the gene matches. This CDR3 is built from 17 residues. Germline V gene lookup returns CDR1 LGHNA and CDR2 YSLEER. The CDR3 sequence: CASSQDHPGQGIHEQYF. For the CDR3, the DNA is TGCGCCAGCAGCCAAGATCATCCGGGACAGGGAATCCACGAGCAGTACTTC.

This chain joins TRBV11-3 and TRBJ2-3, with D possibly being TRBD2 (5 bases). Germline lookup yields CDR1 SGHNT and CDR2 YENEEA. This CDR3 has 13 residues. Trimming took 6 bases from V and 2 from J, leaving 9 bases between them. The DNA for the CDR3 is TGTGCCAGCAGTGGGAGACTCACAGATACGCAGTATTTT. Translated: CASSGRLTDTQYF.

The chain joins TRBV9 to TRBJ1-2, with 7 bases matching TRBD1. Trimming at V came to 3 bases and at J to 7 bases, leaving 3 bases not matched to a gene. The CDR3 spans 12 residues. Germline assignment: CDR1 SGDLS and CDR2 YYNGEE. The chain's CDR3 is CASSAHRGGYTF. In DNA form, the CDR3 reads TGTGCCAGCAGCGCACACAGGGGTGGCTACACCTTC.

The V gene is TRBV9, the J gene TRBJ2-7; D perhaps matches TRBD2 (7 bases). The CDR3 contains 13 residues. Germline V gene lookup returns CDR1 SGDLS and CDR2 YYNGEE. Trimming removed 3 bases at V and 10 bases at J, with 17 bases between. CDR3 sequence (DNA): TGTGCCAGCAGCGACCCGGGGGGCAGTCACCAGTACTTC. Residues: CASSDPGGSHQYF.

This clone has only one observation. The gene calls are TRBV6-5 and TRBJ2-1; the match to TRBD2 covers 9 bases. CDR1 is MNHEY and CDR2 is SVGAGI in the germline V gene. This CDR3 is 15 amino acids long. With V trimmed by 4 bases and J by 8 bases, 9 bases remained unmatched. The CDR3 sequence: CASSSLAGSFDEQFF. DNA for the CDR3: TGTGCCAGCAGTTCCCTAGCGGGGTCTTTCGATGAGCAGTTCTTC.

V gene TRBV19 combines with J gene TRBJ2-1, with a weak D call TRBD2 (6 bases). This CDR3 region has 16 residues. V gave up 3 bases and J gave up 7 bases, with 19 bases separating them. Germline V gives CDR1 LNHDA, CDR2 SQIVND (reference sequence). The CDR3 protein is CASSIGGAPSFNEQFF. Here the CDR3 DNA reads TGTGCCAGTAGTATCGGAGGGGCCCCCAGCTTTAATGAGCAGTTCTTC.

The gene calls are TRBV9 and TRBJ1-2; D possibly corresponds to TRBD1 (5 bases). Trimming shortened V by 0 bases and J by 4 bases, and 7 bases separated the two germline ends. Germline V gives CDR1 SGDLS, CDR2 YYNGEE. The CDR3 loop spans 13 amino acids. The CDR3 DNA sequence: TGTGCCAGCAGCGTAGATGGGGGCTATGGCTACACCTTC. It codes for CASSVDGGYGYTF. The whole variable domain, filled in from reference TRBV9 and TRBJ1-2, reads DSGVTQTPKHLITATGQRVTLRCSPRSGDLSVYWYQQSLDQGLQFLIQYYNGEERAKGNILERFSAQQFPDLHSELNLSSLELGDSALYFCASSVDGGYGYTFGSGTRLTVV.

The chain has TRBV27 and TRBJ2-3; possibly TRBD2 for D (5 bases). The CDR3 runs 15 residues. Between the trimmed V and J ends, which lost 5 bases and 0 bases, there was a span of 12 bases. Germline V gene data show CDR1 as MNHEY and CDR2 as SMNVEV (reference sequence). CDR3 sequence (DNA): TGTGCCAGCAGTGCACCCGGGGAGAGCACAGATACGCAGTATTTT. This encodes CASSAPGESTDTQYF.

The chain has TRBV10-1 and TRBJ2-1, with D possibly TRBD2 on 7 matching bases. Germline assignment: CDR1 WNHNN and CDR2 SYGVQD (reference sequence). This CDR3 contains 15 residues. Trimming cost V 3 bases and J 2 bases, with 11 bases left between them. CDR3: CASSEGGGPYNEQFF. CDR3 in DNA: TGCGCCAGCAGTGAAGGGGGGGGGCCCTACAATGAGCAGTTCTTC.

The V gene is TRBV10-3, the J gene TRBJ2-1, with a weak D call TRBD2 (5 bases). CDR1 ENHRY and CDR2 SYGVKD come from the germline V gene. The CDR3 is 16 residues long. Trimming cost V 3 bases and J 6 bases, with 18 bases left between them. The CDR3 region has the DNA TGTGCCATCAGTGAATCTGTGGATCTCCGGGGCAATGAGCAGTTCTTC. This codes for CAISESVDLRGNEQFF.

This clone was counted once. The chain employs TRBV11-3 and TRBJ2-1; no definite D call. This CDR3 is 13 amino acids long. V lost 5 bases, J lost 8 bases, and 13 bases lay in between. The germline gives CDR1 SGHNT, CDR2 YENEEA. The CDR3 DNA follows: TGTGCCAGCAGCCCTTACTCCACCCATGAGCAGTTCTTC. Encoded protein: CASSPYSTHEQFF.

The CDR3 loop reads CASSLDTAENTEAFF. In DNA, the CDR3 is TGTGCCAGCAGCTTAGATACGGCGGAGAACACTGAAGCTTTCTTT. J is TRBJ1-1 and V is TRBV7-9; D not certain. V was pared by 1 base and J by 1 base, with 10 bases between. The germline V gene has CDR1 SEHNR and CDR2 FQNEAQ (reference sequence). The length of the CDR3 is 15 residues. The full variable domain, its missing parts supplied by reference TRBV7-9 and TRBJ1-1, is DTGVSQNPRHKITKRGQNVTFRCDPISEHNRLYWYRQTLGQGPEFLTYFQNEAQLEKSRLLSDRFSAERPKGSFSTLEIQRTEQGDSAMYLCASSLDTAENTEAFFGQGTRLTVV.

The chain uses TRBV9 and TRBJ2-7; the D is unclear. In germline, CDR1 is SGDLS, CDR2 YYNGEE. This CDR3 region has 13 residues. V was shortened by 1 base and J by 1 base, with 6 bases between the two germline ends. The CDR3 DNA reads as TGTGCCAGCAGCGTACACGGGTCCTACGAGCAGTACTTC. Residues: CASSVHGSYEQYF.